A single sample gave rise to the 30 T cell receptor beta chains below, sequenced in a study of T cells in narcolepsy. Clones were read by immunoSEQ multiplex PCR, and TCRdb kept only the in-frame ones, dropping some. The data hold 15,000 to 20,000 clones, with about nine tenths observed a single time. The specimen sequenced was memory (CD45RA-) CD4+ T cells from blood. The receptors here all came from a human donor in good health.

CDR3 DNA: TGTGCCAGCAGCCCACTAGGAGTGGGAGTGGGTACCGGGGAGCTGTTTTTT. The encoded protein is CASSPLGVGVGTGELFF. V gene TRBV7-2 combines with J gene TRBJ2-2; possibly TRBD2 for D (5 bases). V gave up 5 bases and J gave up 5 bases, with 21 bases separating them. Germline CDR1 SGHTA, CDR2 FQGNSA. CDR3 length: 17 amino acids.

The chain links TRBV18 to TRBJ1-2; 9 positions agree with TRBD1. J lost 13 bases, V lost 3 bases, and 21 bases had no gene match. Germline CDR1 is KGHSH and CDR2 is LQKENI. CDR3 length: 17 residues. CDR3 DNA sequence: TGTGCCAGCTCACCTTATCAAACGGGACAGGGAAGTCCGGAGGGCACCTTC. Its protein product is CASSPYQTGQGSPEGTF.

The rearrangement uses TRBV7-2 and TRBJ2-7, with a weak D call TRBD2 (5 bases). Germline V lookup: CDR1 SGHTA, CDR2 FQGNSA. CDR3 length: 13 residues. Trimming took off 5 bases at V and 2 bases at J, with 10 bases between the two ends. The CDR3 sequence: CASSRRAAYEQYF. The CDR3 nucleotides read TGTGCCAGCAGCCGACGAGCGGCCTACGAGCAGTACTTC.

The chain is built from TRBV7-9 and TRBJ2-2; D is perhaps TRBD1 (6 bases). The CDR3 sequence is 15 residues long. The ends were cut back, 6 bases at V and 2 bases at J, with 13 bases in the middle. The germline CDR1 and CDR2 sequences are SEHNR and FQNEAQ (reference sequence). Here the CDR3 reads CASSHRVDNTGELFF. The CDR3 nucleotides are TGTGCCAGCAGTCACAGGGTGGACAACACCGGGGAGCTGTTTTTT.

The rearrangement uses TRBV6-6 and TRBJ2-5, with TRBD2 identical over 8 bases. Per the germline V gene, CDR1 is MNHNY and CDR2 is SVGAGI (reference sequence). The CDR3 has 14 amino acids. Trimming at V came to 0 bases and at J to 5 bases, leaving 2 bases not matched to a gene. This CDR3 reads CASSYSSGGETQYF. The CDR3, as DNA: TGTGCCAGCAGTTACTCGTCGGGAGGGGAGACCCAGTACTTC.

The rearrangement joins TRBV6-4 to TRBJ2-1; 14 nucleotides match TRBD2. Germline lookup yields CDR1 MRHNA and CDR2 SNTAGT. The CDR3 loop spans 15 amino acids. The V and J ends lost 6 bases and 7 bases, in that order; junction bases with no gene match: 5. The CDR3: CASSDGLAGGNEQFF. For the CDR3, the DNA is TGTGCCAGCAGCGATGGACTAGCGGGGGGAAATGAGCAGTTCTTC.

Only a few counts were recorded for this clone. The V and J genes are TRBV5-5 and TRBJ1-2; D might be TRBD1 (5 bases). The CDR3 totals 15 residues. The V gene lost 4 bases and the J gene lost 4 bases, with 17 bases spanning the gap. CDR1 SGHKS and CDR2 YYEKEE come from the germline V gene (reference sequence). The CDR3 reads CASSRSSGLSYGYTF. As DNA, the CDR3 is TGTGCCAGCAGCCGCAGTTCGGGGCTGAGCTATGGCTACACCTTC.

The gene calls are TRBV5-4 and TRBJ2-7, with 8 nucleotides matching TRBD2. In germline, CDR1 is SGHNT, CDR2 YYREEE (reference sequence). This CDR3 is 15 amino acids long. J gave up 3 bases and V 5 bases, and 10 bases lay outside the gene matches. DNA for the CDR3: TGTGCCAGCAGACCTGCCACTAGCGGATTCTACGAGCAGTACTTC. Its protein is CASRPATSGFYEQYF.

The CDR3 DNA reads TGTGCCAGCAGGGCATGGGGCTATGGCTACACCTTC. Protein product: CASRAWGYGYTF. V is TRBV6-5 and J is TRBJ1-2; unclear D gene. The CDR3 sequence is 12 residues long. Germline V gene lookup returns CDR1 MNHEY and CDR2 SVGAGI. The V end was cut by 6 bases, the J end by 4 bases, with 9 bases between.

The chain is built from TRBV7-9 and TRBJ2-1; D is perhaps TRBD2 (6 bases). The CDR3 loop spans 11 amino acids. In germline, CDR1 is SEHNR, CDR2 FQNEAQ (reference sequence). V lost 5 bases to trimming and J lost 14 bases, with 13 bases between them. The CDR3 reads CASSVGTAEFF. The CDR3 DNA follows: TGTGCCAGCAGCGTCGGGACTGCTGAGTTCTTC.

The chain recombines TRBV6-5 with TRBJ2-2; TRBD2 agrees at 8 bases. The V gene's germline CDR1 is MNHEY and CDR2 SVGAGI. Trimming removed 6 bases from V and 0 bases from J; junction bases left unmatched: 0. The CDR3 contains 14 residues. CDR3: CASRLAANTGELFF. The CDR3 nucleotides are TGTGCCAGCAGACTAGCGGCGAACACCGGGGAGCTGTTTTTT.

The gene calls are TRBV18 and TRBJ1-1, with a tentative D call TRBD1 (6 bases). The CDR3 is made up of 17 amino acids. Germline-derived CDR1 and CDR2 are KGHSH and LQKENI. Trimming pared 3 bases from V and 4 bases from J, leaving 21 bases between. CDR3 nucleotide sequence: TGTGCCAGCTCACCGATTCCTGTAGGGGGTTCGGGCACTGAAGCTTTCTTT. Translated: CASSPIPVGGSGTEAFF.

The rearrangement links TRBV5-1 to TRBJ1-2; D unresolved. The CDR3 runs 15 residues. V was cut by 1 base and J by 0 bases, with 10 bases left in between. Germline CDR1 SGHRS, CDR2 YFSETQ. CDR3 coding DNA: TGCGCCAGCAGCTTGACAGCCGCCTCTAACTATGGCTACACCTTC. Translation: CASSLTAASNYGYTF.

CDR3 sequence reads: CAYDRPQETQYF. For the CDR3, the DNA is TGTGCCTACGACAGGCCCCAAGAGACCCAGTACTTC. The chain joins TRBV5-4 to TRBJ2-5; D may be TRBD1 (6 bases). Per germline, CDR1 SGHNT and CDR2 YYREEE (reference sequence). The CDR3 contains 12 residues. V was pared by 10 bases and J by 1 base, with 11 bases between.

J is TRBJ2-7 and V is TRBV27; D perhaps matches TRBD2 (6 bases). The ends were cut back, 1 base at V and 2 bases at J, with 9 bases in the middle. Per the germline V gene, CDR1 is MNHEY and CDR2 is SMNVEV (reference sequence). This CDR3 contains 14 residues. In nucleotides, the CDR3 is TGTGCCAGCAGTTTATTTCCGGGGGCCTACGAGCAGTACTTC. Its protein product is CASSLFPGAYEQYF.

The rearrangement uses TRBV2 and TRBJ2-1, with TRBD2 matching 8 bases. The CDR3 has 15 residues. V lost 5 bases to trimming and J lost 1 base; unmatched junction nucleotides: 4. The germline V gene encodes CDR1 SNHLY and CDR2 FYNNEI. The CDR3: CASSKVAGSYNEQFF. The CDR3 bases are TGTGCCAGCAGTAAGGTAGCGGGGTCCTACAATGAGCAGTTCTTC.

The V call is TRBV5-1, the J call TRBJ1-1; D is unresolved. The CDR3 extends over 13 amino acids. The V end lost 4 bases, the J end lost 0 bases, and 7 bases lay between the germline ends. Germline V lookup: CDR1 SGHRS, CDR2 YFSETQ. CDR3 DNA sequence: TGCGCCAGCAGCCAACTTCTGAACACTGAAGCTTTCTTT. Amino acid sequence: CASSQLLNTEAFF.

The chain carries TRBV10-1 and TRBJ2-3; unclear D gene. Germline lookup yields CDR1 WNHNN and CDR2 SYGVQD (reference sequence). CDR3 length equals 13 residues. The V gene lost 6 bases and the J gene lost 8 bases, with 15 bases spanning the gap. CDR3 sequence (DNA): TGCGCCAGCAGGACGGACGGTACTGGTACGCAGTATTTT. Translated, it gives CASRTDGTGTQYF.

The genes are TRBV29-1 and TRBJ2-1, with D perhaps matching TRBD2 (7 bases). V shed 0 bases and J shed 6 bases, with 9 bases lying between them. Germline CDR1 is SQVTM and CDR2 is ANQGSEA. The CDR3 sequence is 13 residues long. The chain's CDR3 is CSVEDGGANEQFF. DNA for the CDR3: TGCAGCGTTGAAGATGGGGGGGCCAATGAGCAGTTCTTC.

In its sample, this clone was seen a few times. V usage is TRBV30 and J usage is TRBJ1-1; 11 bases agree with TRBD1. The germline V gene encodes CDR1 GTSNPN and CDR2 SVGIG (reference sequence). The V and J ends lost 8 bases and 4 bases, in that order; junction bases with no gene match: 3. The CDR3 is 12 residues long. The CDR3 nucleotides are TGTGCCGTAGGGACAGGGGGCACTGAAGCTTTCTTT. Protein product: CAVGTGGTEAFF.

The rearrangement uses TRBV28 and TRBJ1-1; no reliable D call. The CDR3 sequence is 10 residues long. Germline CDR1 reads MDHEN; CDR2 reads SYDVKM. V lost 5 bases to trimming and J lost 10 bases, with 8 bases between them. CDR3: CASSGLGAFF. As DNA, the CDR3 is TGTGCCAGCAGTGGTTTGGGAGCTTTCTTT. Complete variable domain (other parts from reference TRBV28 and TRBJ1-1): DVKVTQSSRYLVKRTGEKVFLECVQDMDHENMFWYRQDPGLGLRLIYFSYDVKMKEKGDIPEGYSVSREKKERFSLILESASTNQTSMYLCASSGLGAFFGQGTRLTVV.

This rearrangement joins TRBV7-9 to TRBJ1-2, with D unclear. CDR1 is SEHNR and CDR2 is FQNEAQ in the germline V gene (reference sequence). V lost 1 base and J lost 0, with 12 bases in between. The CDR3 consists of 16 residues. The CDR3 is CASSLDGSDSNYGYTF. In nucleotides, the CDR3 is TGTGCCAGCAGCTTAGACGGGTCAGATTCTAACTATGGCTACACCTTC.

CDR3 DNA: TGTGCCAGCAGTGGGAGGACCTATGGCTACACCTTC. Its protein product is CASSGRTYGYTF. The V and J genes are TRBV6-1 and TRBJ1-2; no definite D call. Germline V CDR1 and CDR2: MNHNS, SASEGT. V gave up 4 bases and J gave up 4 bases, with 7 bases separating them. The CDR3 has 12 amino acids.

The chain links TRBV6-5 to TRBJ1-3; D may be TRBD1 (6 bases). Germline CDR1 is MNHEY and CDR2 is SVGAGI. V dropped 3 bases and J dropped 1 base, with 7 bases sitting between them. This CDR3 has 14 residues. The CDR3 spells CASSYGTSGNTIYF. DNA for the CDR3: TGTGCCAGCAGTTATGGGACATCTGGAAACACCATATATTTT.

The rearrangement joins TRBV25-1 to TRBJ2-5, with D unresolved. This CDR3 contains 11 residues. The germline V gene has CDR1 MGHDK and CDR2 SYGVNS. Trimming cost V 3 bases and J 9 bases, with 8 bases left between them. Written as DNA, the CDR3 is TGTGCCAGCAGTGATTCTGTGTCCCAGTACTTC. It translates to CASSDSVSQYF.

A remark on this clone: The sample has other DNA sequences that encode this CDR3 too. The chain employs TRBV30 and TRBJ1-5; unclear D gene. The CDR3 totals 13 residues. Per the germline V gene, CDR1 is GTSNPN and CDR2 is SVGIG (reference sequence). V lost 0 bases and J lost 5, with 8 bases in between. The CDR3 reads CAWSVDRYQPQHF. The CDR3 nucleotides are TGTGCCTGGAGTGTCGACCGTTATCAGCCCCAGCATTTT.

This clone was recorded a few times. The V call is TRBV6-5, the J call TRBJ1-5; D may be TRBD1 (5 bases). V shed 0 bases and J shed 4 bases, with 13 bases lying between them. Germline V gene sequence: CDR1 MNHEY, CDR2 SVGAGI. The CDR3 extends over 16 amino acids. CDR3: CASSYSSQGGNQPQHF. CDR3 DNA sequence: TGTGCCAGCAGTTACTCGAGCCAGGGAGGGAATCAGCCCCAGCATTTT.

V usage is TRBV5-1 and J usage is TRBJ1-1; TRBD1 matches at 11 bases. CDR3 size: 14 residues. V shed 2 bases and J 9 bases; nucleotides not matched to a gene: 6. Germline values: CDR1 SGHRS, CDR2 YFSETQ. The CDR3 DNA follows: TGCGCCAGCAGCTTATCTGGACAGGGGGCCAAAGCTTTCTTT. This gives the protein CASSLSGQGAKAFF.

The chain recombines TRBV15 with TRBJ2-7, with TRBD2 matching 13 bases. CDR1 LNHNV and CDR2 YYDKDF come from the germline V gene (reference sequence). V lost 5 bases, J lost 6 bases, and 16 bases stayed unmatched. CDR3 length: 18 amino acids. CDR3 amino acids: CATSSSGLAGVPGSEQYF. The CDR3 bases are TGTGCCACCAGCTCCAGCGGACTAGCGGGGGTTCCCGGTAGCGAGCAGTACTTC.

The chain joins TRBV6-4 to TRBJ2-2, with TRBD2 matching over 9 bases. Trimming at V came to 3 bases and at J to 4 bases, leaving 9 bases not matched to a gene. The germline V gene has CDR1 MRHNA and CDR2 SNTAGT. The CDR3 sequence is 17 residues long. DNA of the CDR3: TGTGCCAGCAGTGAATCCATTAGCGGGGGCACCACCGGGGAGCTGTTTTTT. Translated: CASSESISGGTTGELFF.